This entry concerns a single TCR beta chain. Its antigen remains undetermined. Nothing much larger sits one base from this clone, and base qualities are not available. CDR1 MDHEN and CDR2 SYDVKM are derived from the germline V gene. Including cysteine and phenylalanine, the CDR3 has 16 amino acids. CDR3 DNA only is kept here, 48 bases in frame from base 1. V loses 6 bases, J loses 5 bases, and the germline ends lie 21 bases apart. This record comes from a study of blood T cell repertoires in COVID-19 (dated by TCRdb to 2018 to 2020). Context from the whole study: Collaborator samples came from the United States, Italy and Spain and covered acute and convalescent phases of COVID-19. The repertoires were released in a freely available public database intended as a resource for research on the immune response to SARS-CoV-2. Nearly every sample came with metadata listing a de-identified subject ID, COVID-19 status, age in years and sex. The prospective study material was composed of cDNA or gDNA derived from T cells, B-cell-depleted T cells, or PBMCs. The samples were drawn from the first 160 participants of the ongoing ImmuneRACE study and from more than 1,000 subjects provided by 6 global collaborators. Where HLA class I and class II types were available, the types were taken from metadata supplied by the sample provider, not from assay-based typing. The dataset comprised deeply sampled blood TCRbeta repertoires from subjects exposed to, actively infected with, or recovered from COVID-19. Paper-wide results and their limitations: The quantity of clinical and demographic metadata differed by source and by participant and was supplied without curation.

One collaborating source in Seattle enrolled patients while the patients were actively infected and followed the patients over time throughout the course of disease. The collaborating institutions used their own protocols to collect whole blood in K2EDTA tubes. For TCRbeta analysis, collaborator samples were shipped as frozen whole blood, as isolated PBMCs, or as DNA extracted from either sample type. TCRbeta CDR3 regions were amplified from genomic DNA using the immunoSEQ Assay, a bias-controlled multiplex PCR. In the source study's methods: The number of nucleated cells in each sample was estimated by amplification of reference gene primers within the assay. To quantify the absolute abundance of each unique TCRbeta CDR3 rearrangement, sequence reads were collapsed and filtered. For each sample, productive Simpson clonality was calculated as the square root of Simpson's diversity index across productive rearrangements. TCRdb provides this immuneACCESS table in a form limited to in-frame rearrangements. Some clones are lacking; in checked studies, under half of them reflect an unresolved V gene, and why the rest are absent is not known. V, J and clone size derive from that table, while D and trimming were established from the DNA sequence. The sample has around 480,000 clones on record, approximately 90% of them singletons. Jointly, the top ten make up around 12% of the sample.

This TCR came from a woman aged 45-60 years with COVID-19, enrolled during active disease. Material: peripheral blood. Recombination connected TRBV28 to TRBJ2-3; TRBD2 is a weak D gene call, 6 bases matching. In nucleotides, the sequence is TGTGCCAGCAGCTCCAGATCGGCGGGGCCTGGAGATACGCAGTATTTT. Its protein reads: CASSSRSAGPGDTQYF.